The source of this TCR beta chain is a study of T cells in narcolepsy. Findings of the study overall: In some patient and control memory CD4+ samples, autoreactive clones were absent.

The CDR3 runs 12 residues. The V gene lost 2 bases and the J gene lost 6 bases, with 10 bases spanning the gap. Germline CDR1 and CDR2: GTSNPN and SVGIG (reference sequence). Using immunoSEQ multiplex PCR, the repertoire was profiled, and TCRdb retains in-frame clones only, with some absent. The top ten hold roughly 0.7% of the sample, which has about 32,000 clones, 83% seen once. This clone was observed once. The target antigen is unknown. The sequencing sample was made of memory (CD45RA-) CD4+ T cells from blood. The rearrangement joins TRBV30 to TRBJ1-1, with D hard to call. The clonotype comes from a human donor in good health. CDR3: CAWSNIYAEAFF. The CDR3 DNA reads TGTGCCTGGAGTAATATTTACGCTGAAGCTTTCTTT.